This T cell receptor beta chain was found in a study of shared clonotypes between healthy human individuals. General study results and limits: It was the non-shared clonotypes that had lower generation probabilities than clonotypes shared by all four donors.

Here immunoSEQ multiplex PCR was the method, and the copy in TCRdb shows in-frame clones only, minus some. Of about 2 million clones detected, about 94% appear once; the ten largest clones hold more than 0.95%. Note on this clone: Its antigen is as yet unknown.

CD8 cells regarded as naive lacked CD45RO, were positively chosen for CCR7, and omitted terminally differentiated effector memory CD45RA+ cells. Germline-derived CDR1 and CDR2 are MNHEY and SVGAGI. This CDR3 region has 14 residues. V was cut by 0 bases and J by 6 bases, with 9 bases left in between. The sequenced sample was naive CD8+ T cells sorted from blood. This receptor was obtained from a young man in good health. This chain connects TRBV6-5 to TRBJ2-1, with unresolved D. The DNA of the CDR3 is TGTGCCAGCAGTTACTCAGGAAGTAGCAATGAGCAGTTCTTC. Its translation is CASSYSGSSNEQFF.